This record looks at one TCR beta chain sequence and its context. Its specificity is unknown. The germline V gene has CDR1 SNHLY and CDR2 FYNNEI. The V and J ends lost 6 bases and 8 bases respectively, with 22 bases between them. CDR3 length equals 15 residues. The entry originates in a study of PD-1 blockade in classical Hodgkin lymphoma. Study-wide results and caveats: While CD8+ TCR diversity did not rise significantly by C4D1, CD4+ TCR diversity did. The origin of the repertoire differences remains undefined, with disease activity or prior therapy as possible causes. Complete responders' diversity at baseline resembled that of newly diagnosed patients. Diminished baseline TCR diversity has been reported in newly diagnosed patients relative to healthy donors.

Each and every patient relapsed after autologous stem cell transplantation, and patients got differing brentuximab vedotin exposure. Sequencing was performed with immunoSEQ multiplex PCR; in TCRdb, only in-frame clones are kept and a portion is missing. The top ten clones hold approximately 8.7% of a sample with roughly 40,000 clones, 75% to 90% of them seen once. The J gene is TRBJ1-2, the V gene TRBV2; possibly TRBD1 for D (6 bases). The receptor was isolated from a human donor with classical Hodgkin lymphoma. The starting material was peripheral blood mononuclear cells (PBMCs), obtained at baseline. CDR3: CASSGRSGERWGYTF. The CDR3 bases are TGTGCCAGCAGCGGCCGTTCAGGGGAGCGTTGGGGCTACACCTTC.